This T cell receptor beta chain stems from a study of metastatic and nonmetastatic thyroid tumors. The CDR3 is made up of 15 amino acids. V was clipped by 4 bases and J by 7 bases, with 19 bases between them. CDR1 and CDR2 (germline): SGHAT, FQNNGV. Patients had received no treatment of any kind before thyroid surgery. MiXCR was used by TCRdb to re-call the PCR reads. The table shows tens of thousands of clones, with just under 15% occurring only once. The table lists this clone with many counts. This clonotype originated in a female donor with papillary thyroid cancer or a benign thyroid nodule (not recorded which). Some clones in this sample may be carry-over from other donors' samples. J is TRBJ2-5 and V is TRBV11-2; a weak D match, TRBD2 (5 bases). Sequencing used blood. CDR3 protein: CASSSLLAISRTQYF. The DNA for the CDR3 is TGTGCCAGCAGCTCTCTTCTAGCCATCTCACGGACCCAGTACTTC.